This T cell receptor beta chain comes out of a study of shared clonotypes between healthy human individuals. The overall study: A few men and a couple of women, aged 18 to 49, were donors.

Per germline, CDR1 SQVTM and CDR2 ANQGSEA. Unmatched junction bases numbered 12, after V lost 4 bases and J lost 10 bases. This CDR3 is built from 14 residues. Clones were read by immunoSEQ multiplex PCR, and TCRdb kept only the in-frame ones, dropping some. Found here are more than 900,000 clones, approximately 80% of them singletons; the top ten hold 0.6% to 0.75%. There are many counts of this clone. The TCR was taken from a young man in good health. Some clones in this sample may be carry-over from other donors' samples. Sequencing was done on a sample of memory CD4+ T cells from PBMCs. Regarding subset: CD45RA-negative fraction. This chain links TRBV29-1 with TRBJ1-4; 7 bases line up with TRBD1. DNA of the CDR3: TGCAGCGTTGGGCGGGACAGCCCAGCGGGAAAACTGTTTTTT. It translates to CSVGRDSPAGKLFF. The entire variable domain, with the rest obtained from reference TRBV29-1 and TRBJ1-4, is as follows: SAVISQKPSRDICQRGTSLTIQCQVDSQVTMMFWYRQQPGQSLTLIATANQGSEATYESGFVIDKFPISRPNLTFSTLTVSNMSPEDSSIYLCSVGRDSPAGKLFFGSGTQLSVL.